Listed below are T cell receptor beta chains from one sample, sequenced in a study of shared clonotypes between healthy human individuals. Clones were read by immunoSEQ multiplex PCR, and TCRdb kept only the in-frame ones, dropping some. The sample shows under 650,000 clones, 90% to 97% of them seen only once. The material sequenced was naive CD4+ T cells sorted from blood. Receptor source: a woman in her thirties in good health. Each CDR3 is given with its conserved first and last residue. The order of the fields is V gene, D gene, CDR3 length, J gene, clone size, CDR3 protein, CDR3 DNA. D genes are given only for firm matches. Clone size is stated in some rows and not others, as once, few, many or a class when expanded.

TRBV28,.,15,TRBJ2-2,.,CASSRSSENTGELFF,TGTGCCAGCAGTAGGTCTAGCGAGAACACCGGGGAGCTGTTTTTT
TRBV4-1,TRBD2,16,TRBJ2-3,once,CASSRLAGGVADTQYF,TGCGCCAGCAGCCGATTAGCGGGAGGGGTAGCAGATACGCAGTATTTT
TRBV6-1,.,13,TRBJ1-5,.,CASSGGMEQPQHF,TGTGCCAGCAGTGGAGGCATGGAACAGCCCCAGCATTTT
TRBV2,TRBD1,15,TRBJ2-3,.,CASSARQGSTDTQYF,TGTGCCAGCAGTGCGCGACAGGGTAGTACAGATACGCAGTATTTT
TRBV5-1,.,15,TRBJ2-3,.,CASSSGGQGTDTQYF,TGCGCCAGCAGCTCCGGGGGACAAGGCACAGATACGCAGTATTTT
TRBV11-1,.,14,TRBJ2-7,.,CASSPRETLYEQYF,TGTGCCAGCAGCCCTCGGGAGACGCTCTACGAGCAGTACTTC
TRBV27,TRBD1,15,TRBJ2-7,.,CASSPRTGGTYEQYF,TGTGCCAGCAGTCCACGGACAGGGGGGACCTACGAGCAGTACTTC
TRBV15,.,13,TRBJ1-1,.,CATSRDGGTEAFF,TGTGCCACCAGCAGAGATGGAGGGACTGAAGCTTTCTTT
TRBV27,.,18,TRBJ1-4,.,CASSLGWGHGLTNEKLFF,TGTGCCAGCAGTTTAGGGTGGGGGCATGGGTTAACTAATGAAAAACTGTTTTTT
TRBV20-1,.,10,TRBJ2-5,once,CSAKRETQYF,TGCAGTGCTAAAAGGGAGACCCAGTACTTC
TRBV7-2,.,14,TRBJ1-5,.,CASRWDLRGGPQHF,TGTGCCAGCAGATGGGACCTCCGAGGTGGGCCCCAGCATTTT
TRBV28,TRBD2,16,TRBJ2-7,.,CASSSTSGSFSHEQYF,TGTGCCAGCAGTTCCACCAGCGGGAGTTTTTCCCACGAGCAGTACTTC
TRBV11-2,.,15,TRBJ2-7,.,CASRLEGGLSYEQYF,TGTGCCAGCAGGCTTGAGGGCGGGCTTTCCTACGAGCAGTACTTC
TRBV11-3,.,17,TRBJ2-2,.,CASSSNRWGMGTGELFF,TGTGCCAGCAGCTCGAATCGGTGGGGGATGGGCACCGGGGAGCTGTTTTTT
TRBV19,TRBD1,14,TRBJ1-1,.,CASSSGQGGTEAFF,TGTGCCAGTAGTTCGGGACAGGGAGGGACTGAAGCTTTCTTT
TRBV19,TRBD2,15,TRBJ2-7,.,CASSIGLAGSYEQYF,TGTGCCAGTAGCATCGGACTAGCGGGCTCCTACGAGCAGTACTTC
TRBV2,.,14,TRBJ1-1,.,CASSGLKGFGEAFF,TGTGCCAGCAGTGGCCTGAAGGGTTTTGGTGAAGCTTTCTTT
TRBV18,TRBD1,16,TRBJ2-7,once,CASSPFRDREPYEQYF,TGTGCCAGCTCACCTTTCCGGGACAGGGAACCCTACGAGCAGTACTTC
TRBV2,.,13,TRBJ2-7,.,CASSDSGRYEQYF,TGTGCCAGCAGTGATAGTGGCCGGTACGAGCAGTACTTC
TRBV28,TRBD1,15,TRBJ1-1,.,CASSTIQGAVTEAFF,TGTGCCAGCAGTACCATACAGGGGGCTGTCACTGAAGCTTTCTTT
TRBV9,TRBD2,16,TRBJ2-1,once,CASSVGSSGSDWEQFF,TGTGCCAGCAGCGTAGGTTCTAGCGGGAGCGATTGGGAGCAGTTCTTC
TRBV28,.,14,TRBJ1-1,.,CASSFGRANTEAFF,TGTGCCAGCAGTTTTGGCAGGGCGAACACTGAAGCTTTCTTT
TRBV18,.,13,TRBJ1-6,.,CASSQQGYSPLHF,TGTGCCAGCTCACAACAGGGTTATTCACCCCTCCACTTT
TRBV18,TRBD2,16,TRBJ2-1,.,CASSPRLADSYNEQFF,TGTGCCAGCTCACCAAGGCTAGCGGACTCCTACAATGAGCAGTTCTTC
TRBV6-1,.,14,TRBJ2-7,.,CASGPGRISYEQYF,TGTGCCAGCGGTCCGGGACGGATCTCCTACGAGCAGTACTTC
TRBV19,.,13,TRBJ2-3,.,CASRGLAIDTQYF,TGTGCCAGTAGGGGCCTAGCGATAGATACGCAGTATTTT
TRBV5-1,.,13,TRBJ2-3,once,CASSLESTDTQYF,TGCGCCAGCAGCTTGGAAAGCACAGATACGCAGTATTTT
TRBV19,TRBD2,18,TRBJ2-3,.,CASSIDLRAGDSTDTQYF,TGTGCCAGTAGTATAGATCTTAGGGCGGGGGACTCTACAGATACGCAGTATTTT
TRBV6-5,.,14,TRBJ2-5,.,CASSYLRNQETQYF,TGTGCCAGCAGTTACCTCCGGAACCAAGAGACCCAGTACTTC
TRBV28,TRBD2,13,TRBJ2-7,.,CASRRGSTYEQYF,TGTGCCAGCAGACGCGGGAGTACGTACGAGCAGTACTTC
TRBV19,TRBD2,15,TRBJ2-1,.,CASSLPAGAYNEQFF,TGTGCCAGTAGCCTACCGGCGGGAGCCTACAATGAGCAGTTCTTC
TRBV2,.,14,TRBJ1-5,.,CASSKNVGNQPQHF,TGTGCCAGCTCAAAAAATGTAGGCAATCAGCCCCAGCATTTT
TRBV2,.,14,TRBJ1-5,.,CASSEVAGDQPQHF,TGTGCCAGCAGTGAGGTGGCGGGGGATCAGCCCCAGCATTTT